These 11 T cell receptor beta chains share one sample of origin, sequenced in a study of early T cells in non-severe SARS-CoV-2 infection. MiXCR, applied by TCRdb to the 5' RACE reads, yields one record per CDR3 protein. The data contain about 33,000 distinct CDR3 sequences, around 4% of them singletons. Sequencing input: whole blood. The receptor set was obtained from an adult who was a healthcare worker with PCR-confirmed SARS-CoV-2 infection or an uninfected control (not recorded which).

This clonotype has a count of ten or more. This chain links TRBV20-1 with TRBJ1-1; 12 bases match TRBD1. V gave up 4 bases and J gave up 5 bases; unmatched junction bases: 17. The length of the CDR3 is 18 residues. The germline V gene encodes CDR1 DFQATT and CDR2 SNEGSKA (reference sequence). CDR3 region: CSAIIFPGQGALNTEAFF. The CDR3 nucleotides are TGCAGTGCTATAATATTCCCGGGACAGGGGGCACTCAATACTGAAGCTTTCTTT.

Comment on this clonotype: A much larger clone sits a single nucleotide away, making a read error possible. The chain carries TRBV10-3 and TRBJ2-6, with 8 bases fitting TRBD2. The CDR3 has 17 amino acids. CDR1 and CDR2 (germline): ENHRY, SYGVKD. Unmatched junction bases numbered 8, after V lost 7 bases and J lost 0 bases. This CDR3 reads CAIMCGRTLSGANVLTF. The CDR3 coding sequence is TGTGCCATCATGTGCGGGAGGACCCTCTCTGGGGCCAACGTCCTGACTTTC.

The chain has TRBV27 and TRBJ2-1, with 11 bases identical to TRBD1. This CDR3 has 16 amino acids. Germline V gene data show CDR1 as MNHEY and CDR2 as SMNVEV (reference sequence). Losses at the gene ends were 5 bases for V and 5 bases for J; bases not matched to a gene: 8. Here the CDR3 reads CASSAAPGQGDNEQFF. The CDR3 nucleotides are TGTGCCAGCAGTGCCGCCCCGGGACAGGGGGACAATGAGCAGTTCTTC.

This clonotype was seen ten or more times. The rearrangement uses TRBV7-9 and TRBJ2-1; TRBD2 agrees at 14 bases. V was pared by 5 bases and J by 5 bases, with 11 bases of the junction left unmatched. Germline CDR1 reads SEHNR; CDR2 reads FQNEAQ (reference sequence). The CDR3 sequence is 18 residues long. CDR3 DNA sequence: TGTGCCAGCAGCACAGGACTAGCGGGAGGTAGCTTAGACAATGAGCAGTTCTTC. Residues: CASSTGLAGGSLDNEQFF.

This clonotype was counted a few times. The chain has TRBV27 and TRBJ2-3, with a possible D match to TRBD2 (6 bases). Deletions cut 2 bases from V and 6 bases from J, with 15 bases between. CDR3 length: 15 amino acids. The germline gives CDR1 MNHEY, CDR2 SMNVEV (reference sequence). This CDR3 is CASSLELARMDTQYF. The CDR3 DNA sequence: TGTGCCAGCAGTTTAGAACTAGCACGGATGGATACGCAGTATTTT.

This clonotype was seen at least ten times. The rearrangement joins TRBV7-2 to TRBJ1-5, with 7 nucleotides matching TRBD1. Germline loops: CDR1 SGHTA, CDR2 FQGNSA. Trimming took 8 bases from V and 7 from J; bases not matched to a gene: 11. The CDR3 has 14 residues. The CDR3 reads CASARRGGGQPQHF. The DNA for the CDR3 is TGTGCCAGCGCCAGACGAGGGGGCGGGCAGCCCCAGCATTTT.

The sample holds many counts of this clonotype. The DNA of the CDR3 is TGTGCCAGCAGTTACTCGTACGAGAGCGGCGGAATGTTCTTC. Encoded protein: CASSYSYESGGMFF. The chain is built from TRBV6-6 and TRBJ2-1, with D maybe TRBD2 (5 bases). V was cut by 0 bases and J by 15 bases, with 18 bases left in between. CDR1 and CDR2 (germline): MNHNY, SVGAGI (reference sequence). CDR3 length equals 14 residues.

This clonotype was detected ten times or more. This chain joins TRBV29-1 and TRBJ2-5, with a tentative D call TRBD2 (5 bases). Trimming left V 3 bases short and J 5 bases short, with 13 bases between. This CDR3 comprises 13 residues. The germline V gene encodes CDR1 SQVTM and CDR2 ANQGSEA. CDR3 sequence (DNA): TGCAGCGTTGAGCCCAGCGGCCGGGAGACCCAGTACTTC. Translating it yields CSVEPSGRETQYF.

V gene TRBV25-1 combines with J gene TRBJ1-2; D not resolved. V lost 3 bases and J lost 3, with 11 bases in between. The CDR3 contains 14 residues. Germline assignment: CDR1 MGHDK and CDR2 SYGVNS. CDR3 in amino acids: CASSDWQSDYGYTF. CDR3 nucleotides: TGTGCCAGCAGTGATTGGCAGTCGGACTATGGCTACACCTTC.

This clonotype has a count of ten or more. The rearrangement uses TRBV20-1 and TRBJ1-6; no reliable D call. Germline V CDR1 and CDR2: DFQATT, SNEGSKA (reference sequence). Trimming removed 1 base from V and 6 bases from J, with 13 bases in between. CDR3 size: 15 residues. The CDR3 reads CSARGEGISNSPLHF. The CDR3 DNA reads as TGCAGTGCTAGAGGGGAGGGAATCAGTAATTCACCCCTCCACTTT.

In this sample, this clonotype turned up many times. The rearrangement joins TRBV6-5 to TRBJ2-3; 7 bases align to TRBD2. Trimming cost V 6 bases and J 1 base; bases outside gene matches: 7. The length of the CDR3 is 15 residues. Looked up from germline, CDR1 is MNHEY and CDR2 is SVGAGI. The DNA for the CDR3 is TGTGCCAGCAGAGTAAGCGGGACCGGCACAGATACGCAGTATTTT. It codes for CASRVSGTGTDTQYF.